Each of the 23 T cell receptor beta chains below was sequenced from the same sample in a study of blood T cell repertoires in COVID-19. TCRdb's copy holds only in-frame clones and misses some; the assay was immunoSEQ multiplex PCR. This sample carries some 300,000 clones, 70% to 90% of them seen once, and the ten largest clones take 5.5% to 7%. The specimen was peripheral blood. The source is a woman aged 25 to 39 who had recovered from COVID-19.

J is TRBJ1-4 and V is TRBV5-6; 10 bases match TRBD1. This CDR3 is built from 15 residues. Germline trimming cut 0 bases from V and 6 bases from J; bases unmatched to any gene: 2. The germline V gene has CDR1 SGHDT and CDR2 YYEEEE. The CDR3 here is CASSLGTGGYEKLFF. CDR3 sequence (DNA): TGTGCCAGCAGCTTGGGGACAGGGGGATATGAAAAACTGTTTTTT. Supplemented by reference TRBV5-6 and TRBJ1-4, the full variable domain reads DAGVTQSPTHLIKTRGQQVTLRCSPKSGHDTVSWYQQALGQGPQFIFQYYEEEERQRGNFPDRFSGHQFPNYSSELNVNALLLGDSALYLCASSLGTGGYEKLFFGSGTQLSVL.

The chain is built from TRBV28 and TRBJ2-5; maybe TRBD1 (6 bases). Germline V gives CDR1 MDHEN, CDR2 SYDVKM. The germline V and J ends were trimmed by 6 bases and 2 bases, with 13 bases remaining between them. This CDR3 has 14 amino acids. CDR3 in DNA: TGTGCCAGCAGCAACACAGGGCTGCAAGAGACCCAGTACTTC. It is translated as CASSNTGLQETQYF.

The rearrangement uses TRBV7-8 and TRBJ1-1; possible D gene TRBD1, 5 bases. Trimming left V 0 bases short and J 5 bases short, with 13 bases between. There are 15 residues in the CDR3. The germline gives CDR1 SGHVS, CDR2 FQNEAQ. The CDR3 nucleotides are TGTGCCAGCAGCTTAGCGTTGGGGGGTTGGACTGAAGCTTTCTTT. Its translation is CASSLALGGWTEAFF.

Here the CDR3 reads CASSERGSVSNQPQHF. The CDR3 DNA follows: TGTGCCAGCAGTGAACGGGGATCCGTTTCCAATCAGCCCCAGCATTTT. The chain carries TRBV6-1 and TRBJ1-5; D is unclear. CDR1 MNHNS and CDR2 SASEGT come from the germline V gene. V lost 2 bases and J 3 bases, leaving 14 bases between the germline ends. The CDR3 has 16 amino acids.

The chain employs TRBV5-1 and TRBJ1-6; the D gene is possibly TRBD1 (5 bases). Per germline, CDR1 SGHRS and CDR2 YFSETQ. The CDR3 has 13 residues. The V end was cut by 4 bases, the J end by 6 bases, with 8 bases between. The CDR3, as DNA: TGCGCCAGCAGCGCCAGGGTTAATTCACCCCTCCACTTT. Protein product: CASSARVNSPLHF.

The chain has TRBV4-1 and TRBJ1-5, with unresolved D. The CDR3 loop spans 16 amino acids. V was trimmed by 9 bases and J by 3 bases, leaving 21 bases between them. CDR1 is MGHRA, CDR2 YSYEKL, per germline. The CDR3: CASQRVKRRYNQPQHF. The CDR3 DNA sequence: TGCGCCAGTCAGAGGGTGAAGAGACGGTACAATCAGCCCCAGCATTTT.

The CDR3 spells CASSYSERGIADTQYF. The CDR3 nucleotides read TGTGCCAGCAGTTACTCAGAGCGGGGTATTGCGGATACGCAGTATTTT. The V and J genes are TRBV6-2 or TRBV6-3 and TRBJ2-3; TRBD2 agrees at 7 bases. Germline CDR1 and CDR2: MNHEY and SVGEGT. The CDR3 has 16 residues. Trimming removed 0 bases from V and 6 bases from J; junction bases left unmatched: 9.

This rearrangement joins TRBV25-1 to TRBJ1-6, with TRBD1 matching 8 bases. CDR3 length: 13 residues. V gave up 7 bases and J gave up 8 bases; unmatched junction bases: 4. Per germline, CDR1 MGHDK and CDR2 SYGVNS. CDR3: CASTGQGHSPLHF. The CDR3 DNA sequence: TGTGCCAGCACCGGACAGGGCCATTCACCCCTCCACTTT.

The chain carries TRBV12-3 or TRBV12-4 and TRBJ2-3; the D gene is possibly TRBD1 (5 bases). The CDR3 is 12 residues long. Deletions cut 5 bases from V and 4 bases from J, with 7 bases between. CDR3 coding DNA: TGTGCCAGCAGTCCCAGGGCAGATACGCAGTATTTT. Translation gives CASSPRADTQYF.

V and J are TRBV5-1 and TRBJ1-1; TRBD1 might be the D (5 bases). CDR3 size: 16 residues. Germline-derived CDR1 and CDR2 are SGHRS and YFSETQ. V lost 2 bases and J 0 bases, leaving 14 bases between the germline ends. The CDR3 sequence: CASSLAGIVMNTEAFF. CDR3 nucleotides: TGCGCCAGCAGCTTAGCAGGGATCGTCATGAACACTGAAGCTTTCTTT.

The chain employs TRBV18 and TRBJ2-5, with a weak D call TRBD2 (5 bases). Germline V gives CDR1 KGHSH, CDR2 LQKENI. V gave up 5 bases and J gave up 0 bases, with 10 bases separating them. CDR3 length equals 14 residues. The CDR3 sequence: CASSSDGDQETQYF. The CDR3 DNA follows: TGTGCCAGCTCATCGGACGGGGACCAAGAGACCCAGTACTTC.

V usage is TRBV7-3 and J usage is TRBJ2-5; TRBD2 is a possible D gene (6 bases). The germline CDR1 and CDR2 sequences are SGHTA and FQGTGA. Trimming removed 5 bases at V and 5 bases at J, with 18 bases between. The CDR3 loop spans 15 amino acids. Written as DNA, the CDR3 is TGTGCCAGCAGCCCTGTAGCGGCCCGCCGGGAGACCCAGTACTTC. Its translation: CASSPVAARRETQYF.

The chain uses TRBV12-3 or TRBV12-4 and TRBJ1-5; 8 bases line up with TRBD1. The V gene end was trimmed by 2 bases and the J gene end by 6 bases; junction bases not matched to a gene: 0. This CDR3 spans 13 amino acids. The CDR3 DNA reads as TGTGCCAGCAGTTTAACAGGGGGTCAGCCCCAGCATTTT. The encoded protein is CASSLTGGQPQHF.

The rearrangement uses TRBV7-9 and TRBJ2-7, with D possibly TRBD2 on 5 matching bases. Trimming removed 7 bases from V and 3 bases from J, with 10 bases in between. This CDR3 contains 12 residues. Germline CDR1 and CDR2: SEHNR and FQNEAQ (reference sequence). The CDR3 spells CASTLAGYEQYF. The DNA of the CDR3 is TGTGCCAGCACCCTCGCGGGCTACGAGCAGTACTTC.

The rearrangement joins TRBV5-4 to TRBJ2-1; 8 bases agree with TRBD1. The CDR3 totals 16 residues. Germline CDR1 SGHNT, CDR2 YYREEE (reference sequence). J gave up 6 bases and V 3 bases, and 11 bases lay outside the gene matches. The CDR3 DNA sequence: TGTGCCAGCAGCTGGGGTGGAGGACAGGGTCGCAATGAGCAGTTCTTC. Protein: CASSWGGGQGRNEQFF.

This chain connects TRBV6-5 to TRBJ2-1; TRBD1 is a possible D gene (5 bases). Germline V gene data show CDR1 as MNHEY and CDR2 as SVGAGI. The CDR3 is 14 residues long. Trimming stripped 2 bases from V and 6 bases from J, with 11 bases between. The CDR3 is CASSYRGQTNEQFF. DNA of the CDR3: TGTGCCAGCAGTTACAGGGGCCAGACCAATGAGCAGTTCTTC.

This clone was seen just once. The genes are TRBV19 and TRBJ1-1; TRBD1 is a possible D gene (5 bases). The germline gives CDR1 LNHDA, CDR2 SQIVND (reference sequence). The CDR3 spans 13 residues. V shed 1 base and J shed 8 bases, with 11 bases lying between them. The CDR3 loop is CASSIAGRREAFF. The CDR3 DNA reads as TGTGCCAGTAGTATAGCAGGGAGGAGAGAAGCTTTCTTT.

The chain combines TRBV3-1 (or the pseudogene TRBV3-2) with TRBJ1-2, with a weak D call TRBD1 (6 bases). Germline V gene sequence: CDR1 LGHDT, CDR2 YNNKEL (reference sequence). The CDR3 is 16 amino acids. V was clipped by 0 bases and J by 8 bases, with 19 bases between them. DNA of the CDR3: TGTGCCAGCAGCCAAGAGGGGACAAACCGTGTCGGGGGCTACACCTTC. Translation: CASSQEGTNRVGGYTF.

The rearrangement uses TRBV5-4 and TRBJ1-2; TRBD1 matches at 8 bases. V lost 5 bases and J lost 5; bases outside the gene matches: 14. This CDR3 is built from 16 residues. The germline gives CDR1 SGHNT, CDR2 YYREEE (reference sequence). CDR3 sequence: CASSSAGQGARYGYTF. In DNA form, the CDR3 reads TGTGCCAGCAGTAGCGCTGGGCAGGGGGCGAGATATGGCTACACCTTC.

The chain couples TRBV11-1 to TRBJ1-1, with TRBD1 identical over 9 bases. CDR1 is SGHAT, CDR2 FQDESV, per germline (reference sequence). This CDR3 region has 15 residues. V trimming: 7 bases; J trimming: 5 bases; junction bases outside the gene matches: 11. The CDR3 coding sequence is TGTGCCAGCACCTTGGACAGGGGTTATGGGACTGAAGCTTTCTTT. Its protein product is CASTLDRGYGTEAFF.

The chain recombines TRBV5-4 with TRBJ1-1; possibly TRBD1 for D (6 bases). This CDR3 contains 16 residues. Trimming left V 4 bases short and J 0 bases short, with 16 bases between. Germline V CDR1 and CDR2: SGHNT, YYREEE (reference sequence). CDR3 in amino acids: CASSPWDQGMNTEAFF. The CDR3 DNA sequence: TGTGCCAGCAGCCCATGGGACCAGGGGATGAACACTGAAGCTTTCTTT.

As DNA, the CDR3 is TGTGCCAGCAGCTTACAGGAAGGCTACGAGCAGTACTTC. Encoded protein: CASSLQEGYEQYF. The V call is TRBV5-8, the J call TRBJ2-7, with a weak D call TRBD1 (5 bases). The CDR3 has 13 amino acids. The ends were cut back, 2 bases at V and 3 bases at J, with 9 bases in the middle. Germline loops: CDR1 SGHTS, CDR2 YDEGEE.

This clone has only one observation. The chain links TRBV19 to TRBJ1-3; perhaps TRBD1 as D (5 bases). The CDR3 sequence is 17 residues long. Deletions cut 4 bases from V and 0 bases from J, with 16 bases between. Looked up from germline, CDR1 is LNHDA and CDR2 is SQIVND (reference sequence). CDR3 DNA sequence: TGTGCCAGTAGTAGGGCCGAGGGACTCAACTCTGGAAACACCATATATTTT. Residues: CASSRAEGLNSGNTIYF.